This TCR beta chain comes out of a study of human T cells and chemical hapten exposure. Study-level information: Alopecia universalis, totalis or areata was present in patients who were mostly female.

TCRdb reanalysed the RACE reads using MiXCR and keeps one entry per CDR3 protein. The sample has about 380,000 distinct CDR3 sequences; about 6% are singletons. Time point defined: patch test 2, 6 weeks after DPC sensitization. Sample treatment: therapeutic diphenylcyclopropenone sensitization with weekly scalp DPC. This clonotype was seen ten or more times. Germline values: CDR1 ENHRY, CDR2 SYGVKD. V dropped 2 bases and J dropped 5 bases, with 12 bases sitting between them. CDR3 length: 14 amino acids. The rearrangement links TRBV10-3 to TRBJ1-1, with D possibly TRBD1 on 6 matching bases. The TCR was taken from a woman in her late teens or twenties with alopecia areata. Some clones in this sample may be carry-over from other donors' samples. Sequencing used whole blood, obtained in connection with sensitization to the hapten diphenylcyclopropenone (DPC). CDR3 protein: CAISEEGGGTEAFF. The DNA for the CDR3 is TGTGCCATCAGTGAGGAAGGGGGGGGAACTGAAGCTTTCTTT.